This T cell receptor (beta chain) was identified during a study of OX40 agonist ivuxolimab in advanced cancers. Study summary: Dose-escalation patients' cancers were hepatocellular carcinoma, melanoma, renal cell or head and neck cancer.

As regards this clone: Its antigen is as yet unknown.

Sequenced by immunoSEQ multiplex PCR; TCRdb stores in-frame clones only, minus some. The sample lists around 99,000 clones, nearly 90% occurring once. Study results and caveats: The 0.1-3.0 mg/kg partial responders had among the lowest clonal expansion. Antigens targeted by the expanded peripheral T cells were not determined.

This TCR derives from an adult with an advanced solid tumor such as melanoma, head and neck, liver or kidney cancer. The material sequenced was CD4+ or CD8+ T cells sorted from blood, taken in a trial of the OX40 agonist ivuxolimab.

The DNA for the CDR3 is TGTGCCTGGAGCCGTCGCGATAGGGGATCGAGACAAGAGACCCAGTACTTC. Translating gives CAWSRRDRGSRQETQYF. The chain joins TRBV30 to TRBJ2-5, with D tentatively TRBD1 (5 bases). Trimming removed 3 bases at V and 2 bases at J, with 22 bases between. Germline-derived CDR1 and CDR2 are GTSNPN and SVGIG (reference sequence). The CDR3 is 17 amino acids. The complete variable domain, with remaining parts taken from reference TRBV30 and TRBJ2-5, reads SQTIHQWPATLVQPVGSPLSLECTVEGTSNPNLYWYRQAAGRGLQLLFYSVGIGQISSEVPQNLSASRPQDRQFILSSKKLLLSDSGFYLCAWSRRDRGSRQETQYFGPGTRLLVL.